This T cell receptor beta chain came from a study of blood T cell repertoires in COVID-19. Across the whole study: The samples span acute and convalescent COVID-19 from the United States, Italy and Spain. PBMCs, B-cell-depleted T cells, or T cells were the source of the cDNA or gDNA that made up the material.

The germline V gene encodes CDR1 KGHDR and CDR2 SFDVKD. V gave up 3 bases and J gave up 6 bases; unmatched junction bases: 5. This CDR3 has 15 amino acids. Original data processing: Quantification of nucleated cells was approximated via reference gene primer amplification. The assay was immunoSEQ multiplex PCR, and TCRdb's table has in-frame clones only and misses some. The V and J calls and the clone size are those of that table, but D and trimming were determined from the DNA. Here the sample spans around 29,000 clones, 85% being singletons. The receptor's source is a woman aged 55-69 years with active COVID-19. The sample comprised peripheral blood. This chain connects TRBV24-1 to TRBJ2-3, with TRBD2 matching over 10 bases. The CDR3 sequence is CATSDPLAGADTQYF. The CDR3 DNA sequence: TGTGCCACCAGTGATCCCCTAGCGGGGGCCGATACGCAGTATTTT.